This T cell receptor (beta chain) was identified during a study of shared clonotypes between healthy human individuals. Trimming cost V 1 base and J 6 bases; bases outside gene matches: 10. This CDR3 is 17 amino acids long. CDR1 SGHTS and CDR2 YDEGEE come from the germline V gene. At a deep level, the assay was run. This table comes from immunoSEQ multiplex PCR, and its TCRdb copy is limited to in-frame clones, with some not included. The profile shows some 2 million clones, over 85% of them singletons. Study findings and constraints: Non-shared clonotypes had lower generation probabilities than those shared by all four donors.

A single count supports this clone. Its antigen is as yet unknown. The rearrangement joins TRBV5-8 to TRBJ2-2; 9 positions match TRBD1. This clonotype was obtained from a young man in good health. Sequencing was done on a sample of naive CD4+ T cells sorted from blood. Specified subset: CD45RA+ positively selected. CDR3 in amino acids: CASSLPLGQGLAGELFF. The CDR3, as DNA: TGTGCCAGCAGCTTGCCTTTAGGACAGGGGTTGGCCGGGGAGCTGTTTTTT.